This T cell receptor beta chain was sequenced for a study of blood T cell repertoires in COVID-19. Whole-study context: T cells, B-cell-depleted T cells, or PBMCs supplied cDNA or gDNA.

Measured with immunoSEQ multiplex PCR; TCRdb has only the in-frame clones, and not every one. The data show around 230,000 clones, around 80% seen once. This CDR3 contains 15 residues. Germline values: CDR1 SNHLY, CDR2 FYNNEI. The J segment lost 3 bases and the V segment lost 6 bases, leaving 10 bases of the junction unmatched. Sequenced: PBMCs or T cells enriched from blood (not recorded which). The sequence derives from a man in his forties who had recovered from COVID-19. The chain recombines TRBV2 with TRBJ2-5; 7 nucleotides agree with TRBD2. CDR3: CASSLPLADKETQYF. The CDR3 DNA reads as TGTGCCAGCAGCCTGCCTCTAGCGGATAAAGAGACCCAGTACTTC.